This paragraph covers one T cell receptor (beta chain) sequence. The target antigen is unknown. The record originates from a study of beta chain features in type 1 diabetes. General study findings and limits: Moderate but significant shortening of TCRB CDR3s was recorded in all four CD4+ subsets from Type 1 diabetes patients.

Reverse transcribing all isolated RNA meant expressed TCRB transcripts were sequenced. The data were produced by immunoSEQ multiplex PCR, yet TCRdb's version contains in-frame clones alone and is incomplete. Seen here are hundreds of thousands of clones, about 14% observed once, and the top ten hold 0.03% to 0.04%. The sample taken for sequencing was naive CD4+ T cells from blood. The sequence derives from a man younger than 30 with type 1 diabetes.

DNA for the CDR3: TGTGCCAGCAGTGAAATCGGACAGGGGAACACTGAAGCTTTCTTT. Amino acids: CASSEIGQGNTEAFF. The J gene is TRBJ1-1, the V gene TRBV6-1; 8 bases are shared with TRBD1. The CDR3 length is 15 residues. The J segment lost 1 base and the V segment lost 2 bases, leaving 3 bases of the junction unmatched. Germline V lookup: CDR1 MNHNS, CDR2 SASEGT.